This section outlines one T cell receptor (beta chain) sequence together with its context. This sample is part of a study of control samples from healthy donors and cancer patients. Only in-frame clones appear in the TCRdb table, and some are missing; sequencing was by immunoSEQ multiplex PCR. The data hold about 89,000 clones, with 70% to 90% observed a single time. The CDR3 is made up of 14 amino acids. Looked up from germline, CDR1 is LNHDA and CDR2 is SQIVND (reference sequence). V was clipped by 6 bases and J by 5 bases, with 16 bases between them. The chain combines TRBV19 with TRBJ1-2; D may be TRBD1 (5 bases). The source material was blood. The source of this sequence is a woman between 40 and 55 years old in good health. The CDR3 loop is CASRTLGQGYGYTF. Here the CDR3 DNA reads TGTGCCAGTAGGACCCTGGGGCAGGGATATGGCTACACCTTC.